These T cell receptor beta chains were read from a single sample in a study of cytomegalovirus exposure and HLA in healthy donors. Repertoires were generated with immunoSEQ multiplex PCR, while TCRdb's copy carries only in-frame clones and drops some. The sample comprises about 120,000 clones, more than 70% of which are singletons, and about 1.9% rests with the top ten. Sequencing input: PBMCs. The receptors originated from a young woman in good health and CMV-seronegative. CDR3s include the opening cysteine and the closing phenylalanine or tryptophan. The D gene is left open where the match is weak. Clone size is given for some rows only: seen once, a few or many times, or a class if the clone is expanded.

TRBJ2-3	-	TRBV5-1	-	CASSLGGQDTQYF	TGCGCCAGCAGCTTGGGAGGGCAAGATACGCAGTATTTT
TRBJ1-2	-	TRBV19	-	CASSISSGRRNYGYTF	TGTGCCAGTAGTATTAGTAGTGGCAGGCGTAACTATGGCTACACCTTC
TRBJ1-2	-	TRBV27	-	CATRQSLNYGYTF	TGTGCCACCAGACAGTCTCTTAACTATGGCTACACCTTC
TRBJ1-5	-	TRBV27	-	CASRVGVNQPQHF	TGTGCCAGCAGGGTAGGGGTCAATCAGCCCCAGCATTTT
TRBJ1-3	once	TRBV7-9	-	CASSFSVSSGNTIYF	TGTGCCAGCAGCTTTAGTGTAAGCTCTGGAAACACCATATATTTT
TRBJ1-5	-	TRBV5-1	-	CASSLAVGVQPQHF	TGCGCCAGCAGCTTGGCCGTAGGGGTTCAGCCCCAGCATTTT
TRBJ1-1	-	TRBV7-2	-	CASSLRTANTEAFF	TGTGCCAGCAGTCTTAGGACAGCGAACACTGAAGCTTTCTTT
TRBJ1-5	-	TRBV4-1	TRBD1	CASSQGRTGLGNQPQHF	TGCGCCAGCAGCCAGGGGCGGACAGGGCTTGGCAATCAGCCCCAGCATTTT
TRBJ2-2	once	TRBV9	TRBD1	CASSVGDRNTGELFF	TGTGCCAGCAGCGTAGGGGACAGGAACACCGGGGAGCTGTTTTTT
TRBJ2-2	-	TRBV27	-	CASSSDTGELFF	TGTGCCAGCAGTTCCGACACCGGGGAGCTGTTTTTT
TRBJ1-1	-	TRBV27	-	CASSFVGGRLEAFF	TGTGCCAGCAGTTTTGTAGGGGGACGGCTTGAAGCTTTCTTT
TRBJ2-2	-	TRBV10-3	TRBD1	CAISQQGVHTGELFF	TGTGCCATCAGCCAACAGGGGGTTCACACCGGGGAGCTGTTTTTT
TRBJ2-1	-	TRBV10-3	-	CAISGQASYNEQFF	TGTGCCATCAGTGGACAGGCCTCCTACAATGAGCAGTTCTTC
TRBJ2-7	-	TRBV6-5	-	CASSYSDTFYEQYF	TGTGCCAGCAGTTACTCGGACACCTTCTACGAGCAGTACTTC
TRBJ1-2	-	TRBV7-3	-	CASSVDTGTNGYTF	TGTGCCAGCAGCGTAGACACAGGGACGAATGGCTACACCTTC
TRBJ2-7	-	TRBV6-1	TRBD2	CASSRTSGGSYEQYF	TGTGCCAGCAGTCGAACTAGCGGGGGATCCTACGAGCAGTACTTC
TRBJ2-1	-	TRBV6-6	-	CASKDQGNEQFF	TGTGCCAGCAAGGACCAGGGGAATGAGCAGTTCTTC
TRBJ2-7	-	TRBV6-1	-	CASSVRLGAYEQYF	TGTGCCAGCAGTGTACGGCTAGGGGCCTACGAGCAGTACTTC
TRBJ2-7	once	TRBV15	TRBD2	CATSRRGLAGTYEQYF	TGTGCCACCAGCAGAAGGGGGCTAGCGGGAACCTACGAGCAGTACTTC
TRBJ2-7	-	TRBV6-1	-	CASSGQEEQYF	TGTGCCAGCAGTGGGCAAGAAGAGCAGTACTTC
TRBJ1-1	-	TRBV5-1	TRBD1	CASSTLTGGYTEAFF	TGCGCCAGCAGCACGCTGACAGGGGGCTACACTGAAGCTTTCTTT
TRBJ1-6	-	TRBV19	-	CASSIDVLRQHNSPLHF	TGTGCCAGTAGTATAGATGTTTTGAGACAGCACAATTCACCCCTCCACTTT
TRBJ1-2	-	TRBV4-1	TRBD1	CASSQDQGAGYGYTF	TGCGCCAGCAGCCAAGATCAGGGGGCGGGCTATGGCTACACCTTC
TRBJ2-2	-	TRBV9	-	CASSVDQGGVGELFF	TGTGCCAGCAGCGTAGACCAGGGTGGGGTCGGGGAGCTGTTTTTT
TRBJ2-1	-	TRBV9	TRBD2	CASTGLAGGSTYNEQFF	TGTGCCAGCACGGGGCTAGCGGGGGGCTCTACCTACAATGAGCAGTTCTTC
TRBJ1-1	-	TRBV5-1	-	CASRPGQSMTEAFF	TGCGCCAGCAGGCCTGGACAATCGATGACTGAAGCTTTCTTT
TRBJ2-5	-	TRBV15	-	CATSRDNQETQYF	TGTGCCACCAGCCGGGACAACCAAGAGACCCAGTACTTC
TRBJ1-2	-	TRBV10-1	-	CASSAVGGYGYTF	TGCGCCAGCAGTGCGGTCGGAGGATATGGCTACACCTTC
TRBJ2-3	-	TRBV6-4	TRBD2	CASSRAGGTDTQYF	TGTGCCAGCAGTCGGGCGGGGGGAACAGATACGCAGTATTTT
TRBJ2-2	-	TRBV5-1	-	CASGEVDTNTGELFF	TGCGCCAGCGGAGAGGTGGACACAAACACCGGGGAGCTGTTTTTT
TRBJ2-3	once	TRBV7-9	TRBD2	CASRDRLAGGIKLTDTQYF	TGTGCCAGCAGGGACCGACTAGCGGGGGGGATAAAGCTCACAGATACGCAGTATTTT
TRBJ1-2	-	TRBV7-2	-	CASSPQGALNYGYTF	TGTGCCAGCAGTCCACAGGGCGCCCTTAACTATGGCTACACCTTC
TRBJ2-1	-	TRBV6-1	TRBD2	CASSEGLAAYEQFF	TGTGCCAGCAGTGAAGGGCTAGCGGCTTATGAGCAGTTCTTC
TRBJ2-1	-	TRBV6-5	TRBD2	CASSRSAGDHNEQFF	TGTGCCAGCAGTCGTTCAGCGGGAGACCACAATGAGCAGTTCTTC
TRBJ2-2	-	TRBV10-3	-	CAIPPGPKTGELFF	TGTGCCATCCCCCCTGGCCCTAAGACAGGGGAGCTGTTTTTT
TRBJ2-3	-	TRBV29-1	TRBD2	CSAGTSGSTDTQYF	TGCAGCGCTGGGACTAGCGGTAGCACAGATACGCAGTATTTT
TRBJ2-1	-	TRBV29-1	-	CSAATFARRRGHNEQFF	TGCAGCGCCGCGACCTTCGCCCGCAGGCGGGGGCACAATGAGCAGTTCTTC
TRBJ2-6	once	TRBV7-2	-	CASSPLGNVLTF	TGTGCCAGCAGCCCCCTCGGCAACGTCCTGACTTTC
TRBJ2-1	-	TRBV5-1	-	CASSFPSTYNEQFF	TGCGCCAGCAGCTTCCCATCTACCTACAATGAGCAGTTCTTC
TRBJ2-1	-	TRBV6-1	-	CASSEGAGDYNEQFF	TGTGCCAGCAGTGAAGGGGCTGGCGATTACAATGAGCAGTTCTTC
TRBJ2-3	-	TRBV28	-	CASSKRVRRGTDTQYF	TGTGCCAGCAGTAAACGAGTCCGGAGGGGAACAGATACGCAGTATTTT
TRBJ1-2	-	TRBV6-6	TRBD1	CASRGQGLYYGYTF	TGTGCCAGCAGGGGACAGGGTCTATACTATGGCTACACCTTC